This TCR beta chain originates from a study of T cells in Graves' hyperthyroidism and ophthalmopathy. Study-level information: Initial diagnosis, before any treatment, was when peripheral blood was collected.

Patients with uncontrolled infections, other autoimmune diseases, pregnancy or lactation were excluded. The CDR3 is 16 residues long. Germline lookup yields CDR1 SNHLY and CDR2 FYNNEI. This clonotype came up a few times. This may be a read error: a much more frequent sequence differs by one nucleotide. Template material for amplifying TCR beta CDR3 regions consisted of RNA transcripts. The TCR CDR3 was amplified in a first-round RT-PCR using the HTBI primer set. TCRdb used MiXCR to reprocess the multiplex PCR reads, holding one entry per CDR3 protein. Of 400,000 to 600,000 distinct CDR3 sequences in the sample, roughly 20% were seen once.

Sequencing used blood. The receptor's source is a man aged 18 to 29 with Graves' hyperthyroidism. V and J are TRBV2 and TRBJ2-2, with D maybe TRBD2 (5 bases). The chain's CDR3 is CASSEAQILNTGELVF. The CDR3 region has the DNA TGTGCCAGCAGTGAGGCACAGATCTTGAACACCGGGGAGCTGGTTTTT.